This T cell receptor (beta chain) was retrieved from a study of T cell repertoires in aging, cancer and after chemotherapy. At the level of the study: Donors were grouped into six age bands spanning 30 or younger through 70 or older.

Germline lookup yields CDR1 LNHDA and CDR2 SQIVND (reference sequence). Trimming cost V 5 bases and J 4 bases; bases outside gene matches: 5. The CDR3 is 14 amino acids. Amplification of TCR beta used genomic DNA extracted from peripheral blood. By share of the sample, this clonotype is medium-sized. Multiplex touch-down PCR with TRB-A/B primers amplified rearranged V-D-J TRB sequences. MiXCR was run by TCRdb on the multiplex PCR reads, yielding one entry per CDR3 protein. This table has about 4,100 distinct CDR3 sequences, under 30% appearing once. The sequence derives from a human donor with a solid tumor. V gene TRBV19 combines with J gene TRBJ2-1; 7 positions agree with TRBD2. Material: blood. The CDR3 DNA reads TGTGCCAGTAGTGACCTAGCGGAGTACAATGAGCAGTTCTTC. This codes for CASSDLAEYNEQFF.